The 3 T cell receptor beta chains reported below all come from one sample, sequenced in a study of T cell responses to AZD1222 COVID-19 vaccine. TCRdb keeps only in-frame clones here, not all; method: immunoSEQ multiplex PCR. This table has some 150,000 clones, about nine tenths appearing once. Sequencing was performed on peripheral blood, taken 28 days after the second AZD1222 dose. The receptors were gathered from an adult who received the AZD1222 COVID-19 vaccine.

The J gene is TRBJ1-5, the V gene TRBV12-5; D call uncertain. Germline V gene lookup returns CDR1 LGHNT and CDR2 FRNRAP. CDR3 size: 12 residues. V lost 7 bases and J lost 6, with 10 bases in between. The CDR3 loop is CASAPSGQPQHF. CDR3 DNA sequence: TGTGCTAGTGCCCCGAGCGGTCAGCCCCAGCATTTT.

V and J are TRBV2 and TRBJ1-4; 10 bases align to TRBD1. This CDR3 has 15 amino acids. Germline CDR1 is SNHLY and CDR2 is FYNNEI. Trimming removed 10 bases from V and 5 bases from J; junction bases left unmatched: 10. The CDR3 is CATSAGQGQNEKLFF. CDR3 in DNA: TGTGCCACCTCAGCGGGACAGGGGCAAAATGAAAAACTGTTTTTT.

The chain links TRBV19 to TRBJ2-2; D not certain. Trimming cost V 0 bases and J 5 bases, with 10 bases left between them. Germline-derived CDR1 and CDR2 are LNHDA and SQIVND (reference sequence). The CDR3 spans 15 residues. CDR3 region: CASSIDLQRTGELFF. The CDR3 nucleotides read TGTGCCAGTAGTATAGATCTTCAACGGACCGGGGAGCTGTTTTTT.